Described below is a single TCR beta chain sequence and its context. The antigen is unknown. These data originate in a study of T cell responses to AZD1222 COVID-19 vaccine. Overall study: Second doses that came at about 4 or about 12 weeks were put together. Study outcomes and limitations: Spike-specific TCR repertoires showed rising breadth and depth after two AZD1222 doses. Clonal diversity was possibly underestimated; the donors were predominantly white British and more often female. Nearly half of spike-specific TCRs reportedly target variant regions that are unmutated in the B.1.351 and B.1.1.7 variants.

The CDR3 is made up of 14 amino acids. CDR1 and CDR2 from the germline V gene are MDHEN and SYDVKM. V was clipped by 3 bases and J by 2 bases, with 8 bases between them. TCRdb keeps only in-frame clones here, not all; method: immunoSEQ multiplex PCR. The sample records more than 100,000 clones, 90% being singletons. The TCR comes from an adult in good health. Material: peripheral blood, obtained on day 0 of AZD1222 vaccination. The chain carries TRBV28 and TRBJ2-4, with D unclear. CDR3 amino acids: CASSFGVTKNIQYF. Written as DNA, the CDR3 is TGTGCCAGCAGTTTCGGCGTGACCAAAAACATTCAGTACTTC.